This T cell receptor (beta chain) was identified in a study of blood T cell repertoires in COVID-19. Study at large: Material from acute and convalescent COVID-19 was sourced from the United States, Italy and Spain.

Original processing notes: The authors estimated nucleated cell counts from reference gene primer amplification. Some clones are missing from TCRdb's copy, which holds only in-frame ones; the method was immunoSEQ multiplex PCR. The D gene and trimming were derived from the DNA, and the V and J assignments and clone size from that table. The repertoire holds about 200,000 clones, with 75% to 90% as singletons. This TCR was sampled from a woman aged 35 to 49 with acute or convalescent COVID-19. Source material: peripheral blood.

The CDR3 bases are TGTGCCAGCAGCCCTCAGGGCACTGAAGCTTTCTTT. Protein: CASSPQGTEAFF. The chain couples TRBV9 to TRBJ1-1; D may be TRBD1 (5 bases). Germline-derived CDR1 and CDR2 are SGDLS and YYNGEE. V shed 4 bases and J shed 4 bases, with 8 bases lying between them. This CDR3 spans 12 amino acids. Complete variable domain (other parts from reference TRBV9 and TRBJ1-1): DSGVTQTPKHLITATGQRVTLRCSPRSGDLSVYWYQQSLDQGLQFLIQYYNGEERAKGNILERFSAQQFPDLHSELNLSSLELGDSALYFCASSPQGTEAFFGQGTRLTVV.